This entry is about one T cell receptor (beta chain). Its antigen remains undetermined. It has no much larger one-base neighbor in the sample; base qualities were not kept. The immunoSEQ Assay, a bias-controlled multiplex PCR, was used to amplify TCRbeta CDR3 regions from genomic DNA. The original pipeline was this. The number of nucleated cells in each sample was estimated from the amplification of reference gene primers within the assay. To quantify the absolute abundance of each unique TCRbeta CDR3 rearrangement, sequence reads were collapsed and filtered. For each sample, productive Simpson clonality was calculated as the square root of Simpson's diversity index over productive rearrangements. TCRdb retrieved this table from immuneACCESS and kept in-frame rearrangements only. Not all clones are present; in checked studies, unresolved V genes account for under half, and no reason is known for the remainder. The DNA was the basis for D and trimming; V, J and clone size are from that table. The sample has around 330,000 clones on record, about 89% of them singletons. Of the sample, around 4.8% is held by the ten largest clones.

Enrolling through a virtual design, the prospective study's participants ranged in age from roughly 18 to 100 years and lived across 24 United States geographic areas. Cohort assignment in the prospective study relied on participant-reported clinical history from a screening survey and a study questionnaire. Recovered participants in ImmuneRACE Cohort 3 were defined as having two consecutive negative NP/OP PCR tests, clearance from a healthcare professional, or resolution of symptoms. Mobile phlebotomists in the prospective study collected whole blood, serum and a nasopharyngeal or oropharyngeal swab from every participant. Participants in the prospective study had the option to provide additional blood draws and questionnaires over an approximately two-month period. Blood samples from the prospective study were shipped frozen or at room temperature prior to DNA extraction. The entry originates in a study of blood T cell repertoires in COVID-19 (dated by TCRdb to 2020 to 2022). For the wider study: Samples covering the acute and convalescent phases of COVID-19 were provided by collaborators in the United States, Italy and Spain. The material from the prospective study consisted of cDNA or gDNA derived from T cells, B-cell-depleted T cells, or PBMCs. Deeply sampled blood TCRbeta repertoires from subjects exposed to, actively infected with, or recovered from COVID-19 were included in the dataset. A freely available public database, intended as a resource for researchers studying the immune response to SARS-CoV-2, is where the repertoires were released. Samples were obtained from the ongoing ImmuneRACE study (first 160 participants) and from 950 to 1,500 subjects provided by 6 global collaborators. The sample metadata nearly always contained a de-identified subject ID, COVID-19 status, age in years and sex. Where available, HLA class I and class II types were obtained from metadata supplied by the sample provider rather than from assay-based typing. The research as a whole found: The quantity of clinical and demographic metadata differed by source and by participant and was supplied without curation.

Including the terminal cysteine and phenylalanine, the CDR3 comprises 14 residues. This entry keeps only the CDR3 DNA: 42 bases, framed from base 1. Per the germline V gene, MNHNS is the CDR1 and SASEGT is the CDR2. Ends trimmed: V by 6 bases, J by 4 bases; bases unmatched to a gene: 8. This sequence was found in a man between 60 and 75 years old who had recovered from COVID-19. The chain uses TRBV6-1 and TRBJ1-2; 7 central bases correspond to TRBD1. Input material: PBMCs or T cells enriched from blood (not recorded which). CDR3 loop: CASRLGGGSYGYTF. Here is the DNA: TGTGCCAGCAGATTAGGAGGGGGCAGCTATGGCTACACCTTC.